This is a list of T cell receptor beta chains from one sample in a study of blood T cell repertoires in COVID-19. The protocol was immunoSEQ multiplex PCR, while the TCRdb copy is restricted to in-frame clones and leaves out a portion. Of more than 150,000 clones in the sample, roughly four fifths were seen once. The sequenced material came from peripheral blood. Receptors originate from a middle-aged woman with acute or convalescent COVID-19. The CDR3 runs from the conserved cysteine through the conserved F or W. The D gene is left open where the match is weak. Part of the rows lack a size; the others show once, few, many or a class for expanded clones.

TRBV27	-	14	-	TRBJ1-5	CASSLELGYQPQHF	TGTGCCAGCAGTTTGGAGTTGGGTTACCAGCCCCAGCATTTT
TRBV5-1	once	14	-	TRBJ1-4	CASSFDSRNEKLFF	TGCGCCAGCAGCTTCGACTCCCGTAATGAAAAACTGTTTTTT
TRBV7-9	-	15	TRBD1	TRBJ1-4	CASSFGTGSSEKLFF	TGTGCCAGCAGCTTCGGGACAGGCTCGTCCGAAAAACTGTTTTTT
TRBV6-5	-	12	-	TRBJ2-2	CASSWLTGELFF	TGTGCCAGCAGTTGGCTCACCGGGGAGCTGTTTTTT
TRBV3-1/TRBV3-2	-	15	-	TRBJ1-6	CASSPRQARGSPLHF	TGTGCCAGCAGCCCCCGCCAAGCCCGAGGCTCACCCCTCCACTTT
TRBV5-4	-	16	TRBD1	TRBJ1-4	CASSLTGTGITEKLFF	TGTGCCAGCAGCTTGACCGGGACAGGGATCACTGAAAAACTGTTTTTT
TRBV27	-	16	-	TRBJ1-1	CASSFHGPGQNTEAFF	TGTGCCAGCAGTTTCCACGGCCCGGGACAGAACACTGAAGCTTTCTTT
TRBV9	-	13	-	TRBJ2-5	CASSVAVGETQYF	TGTGCCAGCAGCGTAGCTGTCGGAGAGACCCAGTACTTC
TRBV19	few	14	TRBD1	TRBJ1-5	CASSGTGGQQPQHF	TGTGCCAGCAGCGGAACAGGGGGTCAACAGCCCCAGCATTTT
TRBV5-1	-	12	-	TRBJ2-7	CASSVGGYEQYF	TGCGCCAGCAGCGTGGGAGGCTACGAGCAGTACTTC
TRBV6-5	-	15	TRBD1	TRBJ2-7	CASSPGQGRLYEQYF	TGTGCCAGCAGTCCCGGACAGGGAAGACTCTACGAGCAGTACTTC
TRBV19	few	13	TRBD1	TRBJ2-5	CASTPGQGETQYF	TGTGCCAGTACCCCGGGACAGGGCGAGACCCAGTACTTC
TRBV6-1	-	17	-	TRBJ1-6	CASSEAGRAAANSPLHF	TGTGCCAGCAGTGAAGCTGGCAGGGCAGCAGCAAATTCACCCCTCCACTTT
TRBV10-3	-	15	TRBD2	TRBJ2-1	CAISSPSGRTNEQFF	TGTGCCATCAGTTCCCCTAGCGGGAGAACCAATGAGCAGTTCTTC
TRBV7-8	-	14	-	TRBJ1-2	CASSRGEDAYGYTF	TGTGCCAGCAGCCGAGGGGAGGACGCCTATGGCTACACCTTC
TRBV7-8	-	20	TRBD1	TRBJ1-4	CASSFGDRGRLPATNEKLFF	TGTGCCAGCAGCTTTGGAGACAGGGGGCGCTTACCCGCAACTAATGAAAAACTGTTTTTT
TRBV20-1	-	12	-	TRBJ1-1	CSASLRETEAFF	TGCAGTGCTAGTCTAAGGGAGACTGAAGCTTTCTTT
TRBV24-1	-	21	TRBD1	TRBJ2-1	CATSDPKLNSRGQLNYNEQFF	TGTGCCACCAGTGATCCGAAACTCAATTCCAGGGGGCAGCTTAATTACAATGAGCAGTTCTTC